What follows are 32 T cell receptor beta chains derived from one specimen sequenced in a study of PD-L1 blockade in urothelial cancer. Sequencing used immunoSEQ multiplex PCR; TCRdb keeps in-frame clones, though not all of them. Among under 20,000 clones, about nine tenths were seen once, and the ten largest hold 5.9%. The sequences come from PBMCs, collected around atezolizumab (anti-PD-L1) treatment. The receptors here all came from a man in his forties or fifties with urothelial cancer.

This chain connects TRBV19 to TRBJ2-7; 7 nucleotides align to TRBD2. J lost 4 bases, V lost 3 bases, and 9 bases had no gene match. The length of the CDR3 is 15 residues. The germline CDR1 and CDR2 sequences are LNHDA and SQIVND (reference sequence). Here the CDR3 reads CASSMGAGILYEQYF. CDR3 coding DNA: TGTGCCAGTAGTATGGGAGCGGGGATCCTTTACGAGCAGTACTTC.

The V gene is TRBV5-1, the J gene TRBJ2-1; 11 bases are a match to TRBD2. Germline V gene sequence: CDR1 SGHRS, CDR2 YFSETQ. After removal of 3 bases from V and 1 base from J, the junction contained 3 bases not matched to a gene. The length of the CDR3 is 16 residues. The CDR3 DNA reads TGCGCCAGCAGCTCCCTAGCGGGAGGTTCCTACAATGAGCAGTTCTTC. Translated: CASSSLAGGSYNEQFF.

CDR3 nucleotide sequence: TGTGCCAGCAGTCACAGGGAGTGGTCGGGGACTGAAGCTTTCTTT. Translated: CASSHREWSGTEAFF. V gene TRBV28 combines with J gene TRBJ1-1, with TRBD1 as a possible D gene (6 bases). CDR3 length: 15 amino acids. The germline gives CDR1 MDHEN, CDR2 SYDVKM. The V and J ends lost 5 bases and 5 bases respectively, with 18 bases between them.

V gene TRBV7-9 combines with J gene TRBJ2-2; TRBD2 aligns across 12 bases. J lost 6 bases, V lost 4 bases, and 6 bases had no gene match. The CDR3 totals 16 residues. Germline V gene data show CDR1 as SEHNR and CDR2 as FQNEAQ (reference sequence). In DNA form, the CDR3 reads TGTGCCAGCAGCTCTCTAGCGGGAGGGCCCTCCGGGGAGCTGTTTTTT. It encodes CASSSLAGGPSGELFF.

This chain connects TRBV5-1 to TRBJ2-7; 12 bases fit TRBD2. This CDR3 is 16 amino acids long. Germline loops: CDR1 SGHRS, CDR2 YFSETQ. After removal of 5 bases from V and 0 bases from J, the junction contained 6 bases not matched to a gene. CDR3 sequence (DNA): TGCGCCAGCAGTCCCGGACTAGCGGGGAGCTCCTACGAGCAGTACTTC. Translating gives CASSPGLAGSSYEQYF. The entire variable domain, with the rest obtained from reference TRBV5-1 and TRBJ2-7, is as follows: KAGVTQTPRYLIKTRGQQVTLSCSPISGHRSVSWYQQTPGQGLQFLFEYFSETQRNKGNFPGRFSGRQFSNSRSEMNVSTLELGDSALYLCASSPGLAGSSYEQYFGPGTRLTVT.

The rearrangement uses TRBV19 and TRBJ2-1, with TRBD1 matching over 7 bases. Unmatched junction bases numbered 15, after V lost 6 bases and J lost 1 base. CDR1 and CDR2 (germline): LNHDA, SQIVND (reference sequence). This CDR3 has 18 amino acids. This CDR3 reads CASSAGTVRPPSYNEQFF. The CDR3 coding sequence is TGTGCCAGTAGCGCCGGGACAGTGAGACCTCCTTCCTACAATGAGCAGTTCTTC.

The chain uses TRBV4-3 and TRBJ2-5; weak D call: TRBD2 (5 bases). CDR3 length: 14 residues. The V end was cut by 1 base, the J end by 2 bases, with 8 bases between. Germline assignment: CDR1 LGHNA and CDR2 YSLEER. The CDR3 bases are TGCGCCAGCAGCCAAGGAGGAGGACAAGAGACCCAGTACTTC. Residues: CASSQGGGQETQYF.

V usage is TRBV27 and J usage is TRBJ2-5; 11 bases are shared with TRBD2. The CDR3 runs to 15 residues. Germline loops: CDR1 MNHEY, CDR2 SMNVEV (reference sequence). V was pared by 4 bases and J by 5 bases, with 6 bases of the junction left unmatched. The CDR3 DNA reads TGTGCCAGCAGTTCGACTAGCGGGGAGTTTGAGACCCAGTACTTC. This codes for CASSSTSGEFETQYF.

The chain couples TRBV10-2 to TRBJ2-2; D is uncertain. The CDR3 length is 13 residues. The ends were cut back, 2 bases at V and 5 bases at J, with 6 bases in the middle. Germline CDR1 is WSHSY and CDR2 is SAAADI. The chain's CDR3 is CASSEVRTGELFF. The CDR3 DNA reads as TGCGCCAGCAGTGAGGTCCGTACCGGGGAGCTGTTTTTT.

This chain uses TRBV6-4 with TRBJ2-3; TRBD2 agrees at 10 bases. The trim removed 5 bases at V and 9 bases at J, leaving 11 bases unmatched. Germline-derived CDR1 and CDR2 are MRHNA and SNTAGT. The CDR3 totals 15 residues. DNA for the CDR3: TGTGCCAGCAGTCAGCGGGGGGGAACCTCAAACACGCAGTATTTT. Amino acid sequence: CASSQRGGTSNTQYF.

The rearrangement uses TRBV5-1 and TRBJ2-1, with 9 positions matching TRBD2. V lost 4 bases and J lost 8; bases outside the gene matches: 10. The CDR3 spans 15 residues. Looked up from germline, CDR1 is SGHRS and CDR2 is YFSETQ. CDR3: CASSPRRGRGDEQFF. The CDR3 nucleotides read TGCGCCAGCAGCCCCAGACGCGGGAGGGGGGATGAGCAGTTCTTC.

V usage is TRBV4-1 and J usage is TRBJ2-1, with a possible D match to TRBD1 (6 bases). The length of the CDR3 is 14 residues. V dropped 4 bases and J dropped 5 bases, with 12 bases sitting between them. Germline V gives CDR1 MGHRA, CDR2 YSYEKL. The DNA of the CDR3 is TGCGCCAGCAGCCCACGGACAGTCAACAATGAGCAGTTCTTC. This gives the protein CASSPRTVNNEQFF.

The rearrangement uses TRBV6-1 and TRBJ2-7; TRBD2 matches at 12 bases. The length of the CDR3 is 13 residues. The germline V gene has CDR1 MNHNS and CDR2 SASEGT. J lost 6 bases, V lost 6 bases, and 3 bases had no gene match. CDR3 bases: TGTGCCAGCAGACTAGCGGGGGGAAGCGAGCAGTACTTC. It yields the protein CASRLAGGSEQYF.

The chain links TRBV5-5 to TRBJ2-3, with D maybe TRBD1 (5 bases). V lost 5 bases to trimming and J lost 1 base, with 11 bases between them. There are 14 residues in the CDR3. Germline CDR1 and CDR2: SGHKS and YYEKEE (reference sequence). The CDR3 DNA sequence: TGTGCCAGCAGAGGGGATGCACGCACAGATACGCAGTATTTT. Translation gives CASRGDARTDTQYF.

The sample holds one count of this clone. The chain joins TRBV6-1 to TRBJ1-4; D possibly corresponds to TRBD1 (5 bases). CDR3 length: 14 residues. CDR1 and CDR2 from the germline V gene are MNHNS and SASEGT. V lost 11 bases to trimming and J lost 6 bases, with 19 bases between them. CDR3 loop: CASGEIRGDEKLFF. DNA for the CDR3: TGTGCCTCGGGGGAAATACGTGGGGATGAAAAACTGTTTTTT.

This rearrangement joins TRBV6-8 to TRBJ1-4; D perhaps matches TRBD1 (5 bases). The length of the CDR3 is 16 residues. V was pared by 2 bases and J by 7 bases, with 17 bases between. The germline gives CDR1 MNHGY, CDR2 SAAAGT. The CDR3 DNA is TGTGCCAGCAGTTACGTGGGAGGGGACTGCGGTGAAAAACTGTTTTTT. Translation: CASSYVGGDCGEKLFF.

The V call is TRBV2, the J call TRBJ2-7; D is undetermined. Germline CDR1 is SNHLY and CDR2 is FYNNEI. The germline V and J ends were trimmed by 6 bases and 0 bases, with 3 bases remaining between them. This CDR3 is built from 11 residues. In DNA, the CDR3 is TGTGCCAGCAGGAGCTCCTACGAGCAGTACTTC. The encoded protein is CASRSSYEQYF.

V is TRBV5-4 and J is TRBJ2-7; 9 bases align to TRBD1. The germline V gene has CDR1 SGHNT and CDR2 YYREEE (reference sequence). This CDR3 contains 14 residues. V gave up 2 bases and J gave up 2 bases; unmatched junction bases: 2. CDR3 sequence (DNA): TGTGCCAGCAGCTTCGGGGACAGGGCCTACGAGCAGTACTTC. Amino acids: CASSFGDRAYEQYF.

V and J are TRBV5-4 and TRBJ1-1; a weak D match, TRBD1 (6 bases). CDR1 and CDR2 from the germline V gene are SGHNT and YYREEE (reference sequence). This CDR3 is 15 amino acids long. V gave up 6 bases and J gave up 1 base, with 16 bases separating them. The chain's CDR3 is CASNLQRGSNTEAFF. As DNA, the CDR3 is TGTGCCAGCAACCTACAGAGGGGGTCGAACACTGAAGCTTTCTTT.

V usage is TRBV2 and J usage is TRBJ1-5, with TRBD1 matching 12 bases. Looked up from germline, CDR1 is SNHLY and CDR2 is FYNNEI. With V trimmed by 4 bases and J by 1 base, 11 bases remained unmatched. The CDR3 has 19 residues. Here the CDR3 reads CASSVPRDRGPVSNQPQHF. CDR3 DNA: TGTGCCAGCAGTGTACCCCGGGACAGGGGGCCGGTAAGCAATCAGCCCCAGCATTTT.

The chain joins TRBV19 to TRBJ2-7, with 7 bases fitting TRBD1. The germline V gene encodes CDR1 LNHDA and CDR2 SQIVND (reference sequence). This CDR3 comprises 14 residues. Trimming at V came to 5 bases and at J to 3 bases, leaving 7 bases not matched to a gene. The CDR3 is CASSPGQFYYEQYF. CDR3 nucleotides: TGTGCCAGTAGTCCGGGACAGTTTTACTACGAGCAGTACTTC.

CDR3 bases: TGTGCCAGCAGCTTATGGGCGTCCAACTACGAGCAGTACTTC. Amino acid sequence: CASSLWASNYEQYF. J is TRBJ2-7 and V is TRBV13, with D unclear. Germline CDR1 and CDR2: PRHDT and FYEKMQ (reference sequence). The CDR3 is made up of 14 amino acids. The germline V and J ends were trimmed by 2 bases and 3 bases, with 11 bases remaining between them.

As DNA, the CDR3 is TGCGCCAGCACCGACGGGGGGGTTGGGGAGACCCAGTACTTC. Amino acid sequence: CASTDGGVGETQYF. V is TRBV5-1 and J is TRBJ2-5; TRBD2 aligns across 8 bases. The V and J ends lost 6 bases and 5 bases, in that order; junction bases with no gene match: 9. CDR1 is SGHRS and CDR2 is YFSETQ in the germline V gene. The CDR3 is 14 residues long.

The chain uses TRBV18 and TRBJ2-1, with D perhaps matching TRBD1 (5 bases). Trimming stripped 2 bases from V and 5 bases from J, with 7 bases between. This CDR3 spans 13 amino acids. CDR1 is KGHSH, CDR2 LQKENI, per germline. Here the CDR3 DNA reads TGTGCCAGCTCACCAAGCAGGGACAATGAGCAGTTCTTC. It specifies CASSPSRDNEQFF.

The CDR3 region has the DNA TGTGCCAGCAGTTTGGCGGGAGGCGGAGAGACCCAGTACTTC. This sequence encodes CASSLAGGGETQYF. The chain carries TRBV28 and TRBJ2-5; 8 bases fit TRBD2. This CDR3 has 14 amino acids. The germline CDR1 and CDR2 sequences are MDHEN and SYDVKM. Germline trimming cut 3 bases from V and 4 bases from J; bases unmatched to any gene: 4.

This chain links TRBV28 with TRBJ2-5; 9 bases align to TRBD1. Germline-derived CDR1 and CDR2 are MDHEN and SYDVKM. The trim removed 6 bases at V and 1 base at J, leaving 6 bases unmatched. The CDR3 is 15 residues long. CDR3 bases: TGTGCCAGCAGCCAGCTACAGGGGGCCCAAGAGACCCAGTACTTC. This codes for CASSQLQGAQETQYF.

J is TRBJ2-5 and V is TRBV19, with 14 positions matching TRBD2. The germline V gene has CDR1 LNHDA and CDR2 SQIVND (reference sequence). The ends lost 8 bases at V and 6 bases at J; junction bases unmatched: 5. CDR3 size: 14 residues. CDR3 in DNA: TGTGCCAGTGGGACTAGCGGGAGTTGGAAGACCCAGTACTTC. This sequence encodes CASGTSGSWKTQYF. The full variable domain, with the rest looked up from reference TRBV19 and TRBJ2-5, is DGGITQSPKYLFRKEGQNVTLSCEQNLNHDAMYWYRQDPGQGLRLIYYSQIVNDFQKGDIAEGYSVSREKKESFPLTVTSAQKNPTAFYLCASGTSGSWKTQYFGPGTRLLVL.

The chain couples TRBV21-1 to TRBJ2-3; TRBD1, as called in the table, went unchecked against the DNA. TRBV21-1 is described as a pseudogene. The length of the CDR3 is 17 residues. The DNA for the CDR3 is TGTGCCAGCAGCGAAGAACCGGGACAGGGAAGCACAGATACGCAGTATTTT. It translates to CASSEEPGQGSTDTQYF.

In this sample, this clone turned up a few times. This chain links TRBV7-2 with TRBJ2-1; weak D call: TRBD2 (5 bases). The germline V gene has CDR1 SGHTA and CDR2 FQGNSA. V shed 1 base and J shed 4 bases, with 17 bases lying between them. This CDR3 contains 17 residues. CDR3 in amino acids: CASSLGKTTRFYNEQFF. For the CDR3, the DNA is TGTGCCAGCAGCTTAGGGAAGACTACGCGTTTTTACAATGAGCAGTTCTTC.

This clone has more than one count but fewer than ten. This chain connects TRBV5-1 to TRBJ1-1, with D possibly TRBD1 on 6 matching bases. The V end lost 6 bases, the J end lost 5 bases, and 14 bases lay between the germline ends. Germline V gene sequence: CDR1 SGHRS, CDR2 YFSETQ. The CDR3 totals 13 residues. CDR3 nucleotides: TGCGCCAGCACCTATGGGGGCGGAACTGAAGCTTTCTTT. Its protein product is CASTYGGGTEAFF.

The CDR3 DNA is TGTGCCAGCACTGGGGGACAGCGGACCTACACCTTC. As protein: CASTGGQRTYTF. The V call is TRBV28, the J call TRBJ1-2, with 7 bases identical to TRBD1. The germline gives CDR1 MDHEN, CDR2 SYDVKM. The CDR3 is 12 residues long. Trimming at V came to 7 bases and at J to 10 bases, leaving 9 bases not matched to a gene.

The chain's CDR3 is CASSLSEGLGTQYF. CDR3 DNA: TGTGCCAGCAGTTTATCGGAGGGGTTAGGGACCCAGTACTTC. The chain recombines TRBV27 with TRBJ2-5, with D perhaps matching TRBD2 (6 bases). Germline-derived CDR1 and CDR2 are MNHEY and SMNVEV (reference sequence). Deletions cut 0 bases from V and 7 bases from J, with 12 bases between. CDR3 length: 14 residues.